The rows below give T cell receptor beta chains drawn from one sample of a study of identical twins. TCRdb analysed the 5' RACE reads with MiXCR anew, one entry per CDR3 protein. The data hold hundreds of thousands of distinct CDR3 sequences, with roughly 18% observed a single time. This sample also belongs to another study, concerning T cells expressing NK-cell markers.

The sequencing sample was made of PBMCs. These receptors were taken from a woman between 18 and 29 years old in good health. Both conserved end residues are trimmed from each CDR3.

>TRBV12-3/TRBV12-4|TRBJ2-5
ASSFGRETQY
>TRBV19|TRBJ2-6
ASRQGHLSGANVLT
>TRBV5-1|TRBJ2-3
ASSLSTGTSGRDTQY
>TRBV10-3|TRBJ2-3
AISTPGGNTDTQY
>TRBV12-3/TRBV12-4|TRBJ2-7
ASSPSGQNEQY
>TRBV12-3/TRBV12-4|TRBJ2-7
ASTINYEQY
>TRBV20-1|TRBJ1-1
SARLDGRTEAF
>TRBV20-1|TRBJ2-3
SADQGQGAVGTQY
>TRBV29-1|TRBJ2-7
SVAGLGLPREQY
>TRBV24-1|TRBJ2-1
ATSEPGQLRRF
>TRBV20-1|TRBJ1-1
SAPSTGGGTEAF